These T cell receptor beta chains were read from a single sample in a study of breast tumors, draining lymph nodes, adjacent tissues. MiXCR was run by TCRdb on the multiplex PCR reads, yielding one entry per CDR3 protein. This table holds approximately 45,000 distinct CDR3 sequences, 23% found once. Source material: breast tumor tissue. The source of these receptors is a female donor with breast cancer. Some clones in this sample may be carry-over from other donors' samples. Each CDR3 is given with its conserved first and last residue. Rows give clone size only sometimes, using once, few, many, or a class for an expanded clone.

size: many; V: TRBV2; CDR3: CASSQRGTYNEQFF
size: many; V: TRBV6-1; CDR3: CASSWEREETQYF
size: few; V: TRBV20-1; CDR3: CSAPLGGAMNTEAFF
size: many; V: TRBV5-1; CDR3: CASSGQEETQYF
size: NA; V: TRBV15; CDR3: CATSRVPLAGDNEQFF
size: NA; V: TRBV9; CDR3: CASSVGLNTEVFF
size: NA; V: TRBV19; CDR3: CASSRLAEISYEQYF
size: NA; V: TRBV3-1; CDR3: CASSQGGLQETQYF
size: NA; V: TRBV7-6; CDR3: CASSLGGERETQYF
size: many; V: TRBV5-1; CDR3: CASSLVQRAGELFF
size: many; V: TRBV20-1; CDR3: CSASPNSNQPQHF
size: medium-sized; V: TRBV9; CDR3: CASSVGSANQGSPLHF
size: many; V: TRBV12-3/TRBV12-4; CDR3: CASSRDREMHGYTF
size: many; V: TRBV2; CDR3: CASIPGTGFGYTF